The present T cell receptor beta chain was sequenced within a study of Ad26.COV2.S vaccination and SARS-CoV-2 variants. As to treatment: some 20 received Ad26.COV2.S at low or high dose, single or two shots; about 5 received placebo; per-sample allocation not given. Specimens were obtained on day 63 following the first vaccine or placebo injection. Study observations and caveats: Non-spike TCR breadth was similar in vaccine and placebo recipients.

Profiling relied on immunoSEQ multiplex PCR, and the TCRdb table lists in-frame clones only, not all of them. The sample holds 330,000 or so clones, roughly nine tenths seen once. This clone has only a few counts. The antigen remains undetermined. The sequences come from peripheral blood, collected in a trial of Ad26.COV2.S vaccine versus placebo. This TCR came from a person between 18 and 65 years old who received the Ad26.COV2.S COVID-19 vaccine or a placebo.

The CDR3 nucleotides are TGTGCCAGCAGTTACATCTGGGATAGCAATCAGCCCCAGCATTTT. Translation: CASSYIWDSNQPQHF. V is TRBV6-2 or TRBV6-3 and J is TRBJ1-5; no definite D call. The CDR3 runs to 15 residues. V lost 2 bases and J lost 0, with 8 bases in between. Germline-derived CDR1 and CDR2 are MNHEY and SVGEGT.